One and the same sample provided the 32 T cell receptor beta chains below, sequenced in a study of T cell changes during pregnancy in multiple sclerosis. Repertoires were generated with immunoSEQ multiplex PCR, while TCRdb's copy carries only in-frame clones and drops some. The sample contains more than 45,000 clones, 92% of which appear only once. Material: CD4+ T cells from peripheral blood mononuclear cells, obtained after pregnancy. Receptors originate from a female donor with multiple sclerosis, enrolled in a pregnancy study.

This chain joins TRBV19 and TRBJ2-7, with a tentative D call TRBD1 (5 bases). Germline V lookup: CDR1 LNHDA, CDR2 SQIVND (reference sequence). The CDR3 is 16 amino acids. Trimming stripped 4 bases from V and 2 bases from J, with 18 bases between. The CDR3 is CASSKLTGDEAYEQYF. CDR3 sequence (DNA): TGTGCCAGTAGTAAGCTAACAGGCGACGAAGCCTACGAGCAGTACTTC.

The genes are TRBV19 and TRBJ1-3; no firm D call. Germline assignment: CDR1 LNHDA and CDR2 SQIVND (reference sequence). The CDR3 is made up of 15 amino acids. V lost 6 bases and J 0 bases, leaving 12 bases between the germline ends. This CDR3 is CASSNALFSGNTIYF. The CDR3 DNA reads TGTGCCAGTAGCAATGCGCTCTTCTCTGGAAACACCATATATTTT.

The rearrangement links TRBV29-1 to TRBJ2-2, with D perhaps TRBD2 (7 bases). The CDR3 extends over 14 amino acids. From germline, CDR1 is SQVTM and CDR2 ANQGSEA. V was shortened by 6 bases and J by 7 bases, with 18 bases between the two germline ends. CDR3 sequence: CSVWGGPGSGELFF. Here the CDR3 DNA reads TGCAGCGTCTGGGGGGGGCCAGGGAGCGGGGAGCTGTTTTTT.

V and J are TRBV5-6 and TRBJ1-1; possible D gene TRBD1, 5 bases. V was clipped by 0 bases and J by 8 bases, with 17 bases between them. This CDR3 contains 15 residues. From germline, CDR1 is SGHDT and CDR2 YYEEEE. The CDR3 sequence is CASSLAFGGGQEAFF. As DNA, the CDR3 is TGTGCCAGCAGCTTGGCCTTCGGGGGTGGGCAAGAAGCTTTCTTT.

The count of this clone is one. V is TRBV6-1 and J is TRBJ1-1, with TRBD1 matching 9 bases. This CDR3 contains 14 residues. The trim removed 4 bases at V and 2 bases at J, leaving 2 bases unmatched. In germline, CDR1 is MNHNS, CDR2 SASEGT. CDR3 nucleotide sequence: TGTGCCAGCAGTGTACAGGGGGCAAACACTGAAGCTTTCTTT. It yields the protein CASSVQGANTEAFF.

V is TRBV7-7 and J is TRBJ2-5; 8 bases match TRBD2. J was trimmed by 8 bases and V by 1 base; bases with no gene match: 9. Looked up from germline, CDR1 is SSHAT and CDR2 is FNYEAQ (reference sequence). This CDR3 is 15 amino acids long. The chain's CDR3 is CASSLVPGGPGTQYF. DNA of the CDR3: TGTGCCAGCAGCTTAGTTCCGGGGGGGCCAGGTACCCAGTACTTC.

The chain joins TRBV7-2 to TRBJ1-1; 8 bases align to TRBD1. CDR3 size: 14 residues. From germline, CDR1 is SGHTA and CDR2 FQGNSA. With V trimmed by 2 bases and J by 4 bases, 3 bases remained unmatched. CDR3 region: CASSLTRGLTEAFF. The CDR3 region has the DNA TGTGCCAGCAGCTTAACCAGGGGGCTCACTGAAGCTTTCTTT.

This rearrangement joins TRBV7-8 to TRBJ2-7; TRBD1 aligns across 12 bases. The germline CDR1 and CDR2 sequences are SGHVS and FQNEAQ. The J segment lost 5 bases and the V segment lost 6 bases, leaving 5 bases of the junction unmatched. The CDR3 is 14 residues long. In nucleotides, the CDR3 is TGTGCCAGCAGTCTCCGGGACAGGGGGCACGAGCAGTACTTC. Amino acid sequence: CASSLRDRGHEQYF.

The rearrangement links TRBV7-2 to TRBJ1-4; D ambiguous. Per the germline V gene, CDR1 is SGHTA and CDR2 is FQGNSA. The CDR3 totals 15 residues. V was cut by 5 bases and J by 6 bases, with 16 bases left in between. The DNA of the CDR3 is TGTGCCAGCAGCGAAGAACCGGGAACCCATGAAAAACTGTTTTTT. Its protein is CASSEEPGTHEKLFF.

This chain connects TRBV2 to TRBJ1-5, with TRBD1 as a possible D gene (5 bases). Germline-derived CDR1 and CDR2 are SNHLY and FYNNEI. V was pared by 6 bases and J by 7 bases, with 16 bases between. The CDR3 consists of 14 residues. CDR3 loop: CASSRRGGGQPQHF. Here the CDR3 DNA reads TGTGCCAGCAGCCGGCGGGGCGGGGGACAGCCCCAGCATTTT.

V gene TRBV10-2 combines with J gene TRBJ2-7, with 15 bases that match TRBD2. V dropped 7 bases and J dropped 2; count of bases not matched to a gene: 3. The CDR3 consists of 15 residues. The germline gives CDR1 WSHSY, CDR2 SAAADI. CDR3 sequence (DNA): TGCGCCAGCATGGGACTAGCGGGGGGCACCTACGAGCAGTACTTC. Its translation is CASMGLAGGTYEQYF.

The chain's CDR3 is CASSRDRGYEQYF. The CDR3, as DNA: TGTGCCAGCAGCCGGGACAGGGGCTACGAGCAGTACTTC. The chain employs TRBV27 and TRBJ2-7; 10 bases line up with TRBD1. Germline values: CDR1 MNHEY, CDR2 SMNVEV (reference sequence). The length of the CDR3 is 13 residues. J gave up 3 bases and V 6 bases, and 2 bases lay outside the gene matches.

This sequence joins TRBV2 and TRBJ2-5; 7 bases are shared with TRBD2. V was clipped by 6 bases and J by 5 bases; unmatched bases: 12. Germline CDR1 is SNHLY and CDR2 is FYNNEI. The CDR3 contains 15 residues. The CDR3 coding sequence is TGTGCCAGCAGACCGAGCGGGGCTCCGGGGGAGACCCAGTACTTC. Encoded protein: CASRPSGAPGETQYF.

The V gene is TRBV6-6, the J gene TRBJ2-7; D unclear. V dropped 3 bases and J dropped 6 bases, with 18 bases sitting between them. This CDR3 spans 15 amino acids. The germline CDR1 and CDR2 sequences are MNHNY and SVGAGI (reference sequence). The CDR3 protein is CASSYSVPAVVEQYF. CDR3 nucleotides: TGTGCCAGCAGTTATTCAGTCCCTGCGGTGGTCGAGCAGTACTTC.

V gene TRBV29-1 combines with J gene TRBJ2-3, with D perhaps TRBD1 (5 bases). V lost 6 bases and J 1 base, leaving 8 bases between the germline ends. The CDR3 is made up of 12 amino acids. The germline gives CDR1 SQVTM, CDR2 ANQGSEA. The CDR3 coding sequence is TGCAGCGTCCAGGGCGGCACAGATACGCAGTATTTT. Its protein product is CSVQGGTDTQYF.

The rearrangement uses TRBV5-6 and TRBJ2-1, with 9 nucleotides matching TRBD2. Trimming removed 4 bases from V and 2 bases from J; junction bases left unmatched: 13. Per germline, CDR1 SGHDT and CDR2 YYEEEE. The CDR3 is 18 amino acids. Here the CDR3 DNA reads TGTGCCAGCAGCATGCCGGCGCGGGGGGGTCGAACCTACAATGAGCAGTTCTTC. Translating gives CASSMPARGGRTYNEQFF.

This rearrangement joins TRBV4-1 to TRBJ1-2; D may be TRBD1 (5 bases). The CDR3 spans 17 residues. The germline V gene encodes CDR1 MGHRA and CDR2 YSYEKL. V lost 1 base and J 6 bases, leaving 21 bases between the germline ends. CDR3 loop: CASSQAGMVDIGHGYTF. For the CDR3, the DNA is TGCGCCAGCAGCCAAGCAGGGATGGTAGACATAGGACATGGCTACACCTTC.

The V gene is TRBV5-6, the J gene TRBJ1-5, with TRBD1 matching over 7 bases. The germline CDR1 and CDR2 sequences are SGHDT and YYEEEE. With V trimmed by 7 bases and J by 6 bases, 7 bases remained unmatched. This CDR3 region has 13 residues. CDR3 residues: CASGRQGAQPQHF. The CDR3 DNA is TGTGCCAGCGGGCGACAGGGTGCTCAGCCCCAGCATTTT.

The chain employs TRBV4-2 and TRBJ1-5; 8 bases fit TRBD1. CDR3 length: 15 amino acids. After removal of 6 bases from V and 1 base from J, the junction contained 5 bases not matched to a gene. Germline V gene sequence: CDR1 LGHNA, CDR2 YNFKEQ. The CDR3 sequence is CASRDRVPSNQPQHF. For the CDR3, the DNA is TGTGCCAGCAGGGACAGGGTACCCAGCAATCAGCCCCAGCATTTT.

The J gene is TRBJ1-1, the V gene TRBV7-3; 8 bases are a match to TRBD1. The CDR3 spans 17 residues. The junction had 8 bases not matched to a gene; V was cut back by 1 base and J by 1 base. Germline V gene sequence: CDR1 SGHTA, CDR2 FQGTGA. The CDR3: CASSLRGSGTGNTEAFF. In DNA, the CDR3 is TGTGCCAGCAGCTTAAGAGGATCCGGGACAGGGAACACTGAAGCTTTCTTT.

V usage is TRBV27 and J usage is TRBJ2-7, with 9 bases fitting TRBD1. J was trimmed by 2 bases and V by 5 bases; bases with no gene match: 7. CDR3 length: 15 residues. CDR1 is MNHEY and CDR2 is SMNVEV in the germline V gene (reference sequence). The CDR3 loop is CASSGQGQGTYEQYF. In DNA, the CDR3 is TGTGCCAGCAGTGGCCAGGGACAGGGTACCTACGAGCAGTACTTC.

The V gene is TRBV6-4, the J gene TRBJ2-5, with D possibly being TRBD1 (5 bases). CDR3 length equals 12 residues. Germline V CDR1 and CDR2: MRHNA, SNTAGT. Trimming took 8 bases from V and 6 from J, leaving 13 bases between them. The CDR3 region is CASSLRAQTQYF. In DNA, the CDR3 is TGTGCCAGCTCACTCAGGGCACAGACCCAGTACTTC.

The rearrangement joins TRBV5-8 to TRBJ1-5; D may be TRBD1 (5 bases). Germline V gene data show CDR1 as SGHTS and CDR2 as YDEGEE. V was cut by 1 base and J by 5 bases, with 16 bases left in between. This CDR3 has 16 residues. The CDR3 DNA follows: TGTGCCAGCAGCTTGTTGGTGGGGCAGGGCGATCAGCCCCAGCATTTT. Translating gives CASSLLVGQGDQPQHF.

The chain uses TRBV19 and TRBJ1-1; TRBD1 agrees at 9 bases. The V gene's germline CDR1 is LNHDA and CDR2 SQIVND (reference sequence). This CDR3 has 15 amino acids. With V trimmed by 3 bases and J by 1 base, 3 bases remained unmatched. The CDR3 coding sequence is TGTGCCAGTAGTATTATGGGACAGGGGAACACTGAAGCTTTCTTT. Translation gives CASSIMGQGNTEAFF.

V gene TRBV6-1 combines with J gene TRBJ1-1, with D maybe TRBD1 (5 bases). Germline V gene data show CDR1 as MNHNS and CDR2 as SASEGT. Trimming left V 5 bases short and J 11 bases short, with 15 bases between. The CDR3 loop spans 12 amino acids. In DNA, the CDR3 is TGTGCCAGCAGTTTAGGGGAGGTTCTGGCTTTCTTT. Residues: CASSLGEVLAFF.

The chain is built from TRBV7-9 and TRBJ2-3; TRBD1 is a possible D gene (6 bases). Per germline, CDR1 SEHNR and CDR2 FQNEAQ (reference sequence). V was cut by 7 bases and J by 0 bases, with 14 bases left in between. The CDR3 covers 15 residues. CDR3 region: CASTPSGASTDTQYF. The CDR3 nucleotides read TGTGCCAGCACCCCCTCAGGGGCGAGCACAGATACGCAGTATTTT.

The chain recombines TRBV2 with TRBJ2-3; weak D call: TRBD2 (6 bases). Germline V CDR1 and CDR2: SNHLY, FYNNEI. V was clipped by 7 bases and J by 8 bases, with 16 bases between them. The CDR3 sequence is 13 residues long. The CDR3 DNA sequence: TGTGCCAGCAAGATGGGGGGTCCCCCTACGCAGTATTTT. Translating it yields CASKMGGPPTQYF.

The DNA of the CDR3 is TGTGCCAGCAGCTCGACTAGCGGGGATTCCTACAATGAGCAGTTCTTC. This codes for CASSSTSGDSYNEQFF. The V gene is TRBV5-6, the J gene TRBJ2-1, with 11 bases identical to TRBD2. Germline CDR1 SGHDT, CDR2 YYEEEE. Trimming removed 3 bases from V and 1 base from J; junction bases left unmatched: 3. This CDR3 has 16 residues.

This chain links TRBV5-4 with TRBJ2-7, with D perhaps TRBD1 (6 bases). Per germline, CDR1 SGHNT and CDR2 YYREEE (reference sequence). CDR3 length: 15 residues. V was trimmed by 2 bases and J by 4 bases, leaving 16 bases between them. CDR3 protein: CASSLIGIGGYEQYF. The CDR3 DNA reads as TGTGCCAGCAGCTTAATTGGGATAGGGGGTTACGAGCAGTACTTC.

The J gene is TRBJ2-7, the V gene TRBV7-6; 9 positions match TRBD1. The CDR3 covers 15 residues. Germline CDR1 SGHVS, CDR2 FNYEAQ. V was pared by 3 bases and J by 7 bases, with 10 bases of the junction left unmatched. The CDR3 nucleotides read TGTGCCAGCAGCTTTAGTTTCGGGACAGGGATGGAGCAGTACTTC. Its translation: CASSFSFGTGMEQYF.

V is TRBV30 and J is TRBJ2-3; 7 bases align to TRBD1. The CDR3 is 13 residues long. Germline V gene lookup returns CDR1 GTSNPN and CDR2 SVGIG (reference sequence). V shed 3 bases and J 4 bases; nucleotides not matched to a gene: 4. The CDR3 DNA is TGTGCCTGGAGAACAGGGGCTCCAGATACGCAGTATTTT. It is translated as CAWRTGAPDTQYF.

J is TRBJ2-1 and V is TRBV19; D gene ambiguous. Germline V gives CDR1 LNHDA, CDR2 SQIVND (reference sequence). With 5 bases removed from V and 0 bases from J, the gap between germline ends came to 14 bases. The CDR3 covers 16 residues. CDR3 sequence reads: CASSFPALSSYNEQFF. In DNA form, the CDR3 reads TGTGCCAGTAGTTTCCCAGCGTTAAGCTCCTACAATGAGCAGTTCTTC.